Listed below are T cell receptor beta chains from one sample, sequenced in a study of fetal regulatory T cell absence and autoimmunity. Sequencing was performed with immunoSEQ multiplex PCR; in TCRdb, only in-frame clones are kept and a portion is missing. The top ten clones hold roughly 2% of a sample with more than 90,000 clones, around 72% of them seen once. Sequencing was done on a sample of pancreas tissue. Every receptor here comes from a male donor with IPEX syndrome. Each CDR3 is given with its conserved first and last residue. A D gene is named only where the DNA matches it firmly. Clone sizes are given selectively: once, few, many, or a class where the clone is expanded.

v_gene	len	d_gene	abundance	j_gene	CDR3nt	CDR3aa
TRBV21-1	14	-	-	TRBJ2-2	TGTGCCAGCCTCTGGACAGGGGACACCGGGGAGCTGTTTTTT	CASLWTGDTGELFF
TRBV7-9	15	-	-	TRBJ2-1	TGTGCCAGCAGCTTGGACTATCCCCCCTACAATGAGCAGTTCTTC	CASSLDYPPYNEQFF
TRBV9	15	TRBD2	-	TRBJ2-7	TGTGCCAGCAGTGAGAATGGCGGGGGGGCCGACGAGCAGTACTTC	CASSENGGGADEQYF
TRBV6-6	14	TRBD1	few	TRBJ1-5	TGTGCCAGCAGCTGGGACAGGGGCAATCAGCCCCAGCATTTT	CASSWDRGNQPQHF
TRBV4-1	14	-	-	TRBJ1-1	TGCGCCAGCAGCCAAGAGGCGGGGACCACTGAAGCTTTCTTT	CASSQEAGTTEAFF
TRBV18	15	-	-	TRBJ1-2	TGTGCCAGCTCACTCGTGTTGGGGGCGGTGGATGGCTACACCTTC	CASSLVLGAVDGYTF
TRBV27	14	-	-	TRBJ1-2	TGTGCCAGCAGTCCGGGCGGGCGGGACTATGGCTACACCTTC	CASSPGGRDYGYTF
TRBV9	15	TRBD2	-	TRBJ2-7	TGTGCCAGCAGCGTTAGCGGGGGGCCTGCCTACGAGCAGTACTTC	CASSVSGGPAYEQYF
TRBV4-1	13	-	-	TRBJ2-1	TGCGCCAGCAGCCAAGTAGACAGCAATGAGCAGTTCTTC	CASSQVDSNEQFF
TRBV7-6	14	-	-	TRBJ2-5	TGTGCCAGCAGCTTGGAGGGGCTCCAAGAGACCCAGTACTTC	CASSLEGLQETQYF
TRBV27	15	-	once	TRBJ2-3	TGTGCCAGCAGTTTATCCCGGGACACACGTTTAGCGCAGTATTTT	CASSLSRDTRLAQYF
TRBV19	14	-	-	TRBJ1-1	TGTGCCAGTAGTATCGTGACAGGGAACACTGAAGCTTTCTTT	CASSIVTGNTEAFF
TRBV5-5	14	-	once	TRBJ1-1	TGTGCCAGCAGCTTGGGACAATGGGGTGTTGAAGCTTTCTTT	CASSLGQWGVEAFF
TRBV2	15	-	once	TRBJ2-7	TGTGCCAGCAGAGATATTAGGGGGGGTCCCTACGAGCAGTACTTC	CASRDIRGGPYEQYF
TRBV5-1	14	-	-	TRBJ2-1	TGCGCCAGCGGGGGGGACAGTGGCTACAATGAGCAGTTCTTC	CASGGDSGYNEQFF
TRBV10-3	14	-	-	TRBJ2-3	TGTGCCATCAGCCGCGGGGACCCCACAGATACGCAGTATTTT	CAISRGDPTDTQYF
TRBV30	14	-	-	TRBJ1-1	TGTGCCTGGAATCTATATCGAGGGTACACTGAAGCTTTCTTT	CAWNLYRGYTEAFF
TRBV30	13	-	-	TRBJ2-2	TGTGCCTGGAGTGTACCCGGGGGCGGGGAGCTGTTTTTT	CAWSVPGGGELFF
TRBV7-2	17	TRBD1	-	TRBJ1-6	TGTGCCAGCAGCTTAGTCGCAGGGGGAGGAAATAATTCACCCCTCCACTTT	CASSLVAGGGNNSPLHF
TRBV7-4	11	-	-	TRBJ1-5	TGTGCCAGCAGAAACGAACAGCCCCAGCATTTT	CASRNEQPQHF
TRBV7-9	12	-	-	TRBJ1-5	TGTGCCAGCAGCTTAGGAATAAAGCCCCAGCATTTT	CASSLGIKPQHF
TRBV5-6	14	-	-	TRBJ2-5	TGTGCCAGCAGTCTGATGGGGGTAGAAGAGACCCAGTACTTC	CASSLMGVEETQYF
TRBV10-1	13	TRBD1	few	TRBJ2-5	TGCGCCAGCAGTGCCTGGGACAGGGGAATCCAGTACTTC	CASSAWDRGIQYF
TRBV5-6	15	-	-	TRBJ2-6	TGTGCCAGCAGCTTGATGGGCCCTGGGGCCAACGTCCTGACTTTC	CASSLMGPGANVLTF
TRBV29-1	13	-	-	TRBJ1-1	TGCAGCGTTGGCCCAGGGAGGAACACTGAAGCTTTCTTT	CSVGPGRNTEAFF
TRBV4-1	14	-	-	TRBJ2-1	TGCGCCAGCAGTCCGGACTTCCCCTACAATGAGCAGTTCTTC	CASSPDFPYNEQFF
TRBV4-1	16	-	few	TRBJ2-3	TGCGCCAGCAGCCAAGTAATTAGCGGAGCCCCAGATACGCAGTATTTT	CASSQVISGAPDTQYF
TRBV7-9	18	TRBD2	-	TRBJ2-1	TGTGCCAGCAGTTCGTATAGACTAGCGGCCTCCTCCTACAATGAGCAGTTCTTC	CASSSYRLAASSYNEQFF
TRBV5-1	15	TRBD1	-	TRBJ2-5	TGCGCCAGCAGCTCGGGACAGGGGATTCGAGAGACCCAGTACTTC	CASSSGQGIRETQYF